This TCR beta chain was sequenced for a study of CD8 T cells in ankylosing spondylitis. Quantitative 5'-RACE with molecular barcodes was used to make the TCR beta libraries. Each CDR3 protein is one row after TCRdb ran MiXCR on the 5' RACE reads. The table lists fewer than 150,000 distinct CDR3 sequences, 6% to 8% of them singletons, with roughly an eighth in the top ten. This clonotype was picked up a small number of times. Its antigen is currently unknown. One end of the junction is discordant with germline, which a read error may explain. The CDR3 extends over 16 amino acids. Germline loops: CDR1 DFQATT, CDR2 SNEGSKA (reference sequence). The study, taken as a whole, reports: As reported, disease-linked clones showed significant enrichment in matched ankylosing spondylitis synovial fluid.

The V gene is TRBV20-1, the J gene TRBJ2-1; D possibly corresponds to TRBD2 (8 bases). The TCR sequence derives from a female donor with ankylosing spondylitis or in good health (not recorded which). Sequencing was done on a sample of blood, either unsorted or a sorted T cell fraction (not recorded which). The CDR3 protein is CCARPRGGTAYNEQFF. The CDR3 DNA follows: TGCTGTGCTAGACCTCGGGGGGGGACAGCTTACAATGAGCAGTTCTTC.